This T cell receptor (beta chain) derives from a study of cytomegalovirus exposure and HLA in healthy donors. Study-level results: V- and J-gene trimming in TCR beta was tied to a missense DCLRE1C variant by an analysis performed later. Evidence from a later analysis indicated that most CMV-associated TCR beta chains looked HLA-restricted. Most of the TCR beta V segments (in an earlier analysis) were productive either about 87% or about 30% of the time.

The PCR ran on 60 Vbeta and 13 Jbeta primers. Libraries were prepared by immunoSEQ multiplex PCR; TCRdb keeps only in-frame clonotypes and omits some of them. The data hold some 120,000 clones, with around 83% observed a single time. The germline CDR1 and CDR2 sequences are MNHNS and SASEGT. The CDR3 is 11 residues long. Trimming took off 9 bases at V and 7 bases at J, with 12 bases between the two ends. Healthy individuals who donated bone marrow served as the donors. With regard to this clone: Its antigen remains unknown.

This chain uses TRBV6-1 with TRBJ1-2; possible D gene TRBD1, 5 bases. The material sequenced was PBMCs. The receptor was isolated from a young woman in good health and CMV-seropositive. CDR3 region: CASQGRGGYTF. CDR3 DNA: TGTGCCAGTCAGGGAAGAGGTGGCTACACCTTC.